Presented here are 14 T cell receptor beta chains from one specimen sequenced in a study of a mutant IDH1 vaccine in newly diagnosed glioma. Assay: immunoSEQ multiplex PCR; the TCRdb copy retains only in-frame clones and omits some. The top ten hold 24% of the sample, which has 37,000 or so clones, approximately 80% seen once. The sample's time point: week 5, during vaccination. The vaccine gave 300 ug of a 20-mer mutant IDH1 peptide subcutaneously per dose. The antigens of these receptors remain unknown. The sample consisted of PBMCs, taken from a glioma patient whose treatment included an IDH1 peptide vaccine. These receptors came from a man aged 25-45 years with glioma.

The CDR3 reads CASSEGPKGLAGDEQYF. CDR3 nucleotide sequence: TGTGCCAGCAGCGAAGGCCCAAAGGGACTAGCGGGAGATGAGCAGTACTTC. V usage is TRBV9 and J usage is TRBJ2-7, with 14 bases matching TRBD2. Germline CDR1 SGDLS, CDR2 YYNGEE. This CDR3 region has 17 residues. V shed 3 bases and J 7 bases; nucleotides not matched to a gene: 12.

The CDR3 spells CASSLATNQPQHF. The CDR3 region has the DNA TGCGCCAGCAGCTTGGCCACCAATCAGCCCCAGCATTTT. The chain employs TRBV5-1 and TRBJ1-5; no firm D call. V shed 0 bases and J shed 3 bases, with 4 bases lying between them. The CDR3 spans 13 residues. The germline gives CDR1 SGHRS, CDR2 YFSETQ.

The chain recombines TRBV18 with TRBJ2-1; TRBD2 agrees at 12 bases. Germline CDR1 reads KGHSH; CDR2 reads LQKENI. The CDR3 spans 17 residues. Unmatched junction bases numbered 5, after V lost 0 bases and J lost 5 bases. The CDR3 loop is CASSPPRLAGEDNEQFF. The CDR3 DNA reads TGTGCCAGCTCACCACCGAGACTAGCGGGAGAAGACAATGAGCAGTTCTTC.

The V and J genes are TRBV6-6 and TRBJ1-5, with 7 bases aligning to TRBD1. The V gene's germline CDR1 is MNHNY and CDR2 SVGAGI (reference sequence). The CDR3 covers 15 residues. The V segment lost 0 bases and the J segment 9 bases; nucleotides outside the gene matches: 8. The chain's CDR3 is CASSYSRDSLGPQHF. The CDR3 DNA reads TGTGCCAGCAGTTACTCGAGGGACAGTTTAGGGCCCCAGCATTTT.

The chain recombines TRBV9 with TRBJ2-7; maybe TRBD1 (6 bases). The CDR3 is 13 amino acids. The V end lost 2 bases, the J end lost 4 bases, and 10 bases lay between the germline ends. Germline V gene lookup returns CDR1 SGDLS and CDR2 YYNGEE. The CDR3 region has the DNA TGTGCCAGCAGCGTCGGGACACCTTACGAGCAGTACTTC. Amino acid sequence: CASSVGTPYEQYF.

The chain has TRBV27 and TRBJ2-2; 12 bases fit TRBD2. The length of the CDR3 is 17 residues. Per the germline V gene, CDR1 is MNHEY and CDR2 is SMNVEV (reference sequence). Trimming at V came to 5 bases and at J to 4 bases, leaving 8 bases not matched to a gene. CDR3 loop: CASSPFLAGGPTGELFF. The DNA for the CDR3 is TGTGCCAGCAGTCCCTTTCTAGCGGGAGGGCCCACCGGGGAGCTGTTTTTT.

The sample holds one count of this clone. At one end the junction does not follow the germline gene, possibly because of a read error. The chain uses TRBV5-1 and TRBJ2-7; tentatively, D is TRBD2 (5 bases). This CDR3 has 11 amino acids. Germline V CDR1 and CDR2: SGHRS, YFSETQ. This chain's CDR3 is CASSLAGETSF. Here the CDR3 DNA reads TGCGCCAGCAGCTTGGCCGGGGAGACAAGCTTC. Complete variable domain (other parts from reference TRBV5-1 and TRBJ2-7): KAGVTQTPRYLIKTRGQQVTLSCSPISGHRSVSWYQQTPGQGLQFLFEYFSETQRNKGNFPGRFSGRQFSNSRSEMNVSTLELGDSALYLCASSLAGETSFGPGTRLTVT.

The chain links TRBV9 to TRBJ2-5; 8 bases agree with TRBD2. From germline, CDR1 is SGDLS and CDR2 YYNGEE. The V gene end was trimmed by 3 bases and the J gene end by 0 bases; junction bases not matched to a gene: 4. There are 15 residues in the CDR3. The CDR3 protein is CASSESGGYQETQYF. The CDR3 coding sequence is TGTGCCAGCAGCGAGTCGGGGGGGTACCAAGAGACCCAGTACTTC.

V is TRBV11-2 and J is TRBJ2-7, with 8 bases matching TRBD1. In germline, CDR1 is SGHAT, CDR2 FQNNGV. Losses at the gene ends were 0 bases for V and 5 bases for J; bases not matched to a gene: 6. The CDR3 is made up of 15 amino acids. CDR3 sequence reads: CASSLEDRDPDEQYF. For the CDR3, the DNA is TGTGCCAGCAGCTTAGAGGACAGGGATCCGGACGAGCAGTACTTC.

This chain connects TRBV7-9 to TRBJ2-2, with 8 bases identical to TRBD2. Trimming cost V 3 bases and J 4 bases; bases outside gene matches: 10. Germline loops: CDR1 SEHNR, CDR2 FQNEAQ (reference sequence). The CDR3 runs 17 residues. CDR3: CASSFPRSGSSTGELFF. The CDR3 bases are TGTGCCAGCAGCTTCCCCCGAAGCGGGAGTAGCACCGGGGAGCTGTTTTTT.

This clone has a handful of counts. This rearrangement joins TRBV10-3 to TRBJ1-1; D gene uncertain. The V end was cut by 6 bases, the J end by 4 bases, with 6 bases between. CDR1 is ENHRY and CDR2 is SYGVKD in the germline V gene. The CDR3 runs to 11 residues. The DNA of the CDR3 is TGTGCCATCAGCATGGGCACTGAAGCTTTCTTT. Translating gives CAISMGTEAFF.

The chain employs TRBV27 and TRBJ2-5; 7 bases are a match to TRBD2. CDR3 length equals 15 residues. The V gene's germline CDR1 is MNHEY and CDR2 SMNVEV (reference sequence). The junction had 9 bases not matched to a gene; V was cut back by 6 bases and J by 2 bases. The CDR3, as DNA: TGTGCCAGCAGCCCCCTAAAGCGGGGTCAAGAGACCCAGTACTTC. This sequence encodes CASSPLKRGQETQYF.

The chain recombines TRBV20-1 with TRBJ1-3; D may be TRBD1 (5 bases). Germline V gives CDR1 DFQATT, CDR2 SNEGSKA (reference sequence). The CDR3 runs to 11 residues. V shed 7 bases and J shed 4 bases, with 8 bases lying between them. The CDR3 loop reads CSGGLGNTIYF. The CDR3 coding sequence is TGCAGTGGGGGGTTAGGAAACACCATATATTTT.

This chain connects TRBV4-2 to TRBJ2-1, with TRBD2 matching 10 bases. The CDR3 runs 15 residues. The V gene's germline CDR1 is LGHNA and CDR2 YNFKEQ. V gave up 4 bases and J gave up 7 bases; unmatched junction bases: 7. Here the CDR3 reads CASSRSLAGVNEQFF. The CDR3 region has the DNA TGTGCCAGCAGCCGGAGCCTAGCGGGAGTTAATGAGCAGTTCTTC.